This T cell receptor beta chain came from a study of blood T cell repertoires in COVID-19. About the research overall: The samples span acute and convalescent COVID-19 from the United States, Italy and Spain. Nucleic acid was either cDNA or gDNA, and it came from T cells, B-cell-depleted T cells, or PBMCs.

Original data processing: Scientists estimated how many nucleated cells there were by amplifying reference gene primers. TCRdb keeps only in-frame clones here, not all; method: immunoSEQ multiplex PCR. V and J calls and clone size are given by that table; D and trimming were obtained from the DNA. The repertoire has about 18,000 clones, about nine tenths of them found once; the top ten carry roughly 17%. The CDR3 length is 15 residues. V trimming: 6 bases; J trimming: 4 bases; junction bases outside the gene matches: 10. The V gene's germline CDR1 is MNHEY and CDR2 SVGEGT. The TCR originated in a man in his forties or fifties with active COVID-19. The sequenced material came from peripheral blood. The chain employs TRBV6-2 or TRBV6-3 and TRBJ2-3; 7 positions agree with TRBD2. The CDR3: CASSRRDYRADTQYF. CDR3 sequence (DNA): TGTGCCAGCAGCCGAAGGGACTATCGGGCAGATACGCAGTATTTT.